Presented here are 32 T cell receptor beta chains from one specimen sequenced in a study of blood T cell repertoires in COVID-19 (dated by TCRdb to 2018 to 2021). Library construction relied on the immunoSEQ multiplex PCR assay. TCRdb re-hosts the immuneACCESS table, in-frame sequences only. Its copies lack some clones; in the studies checked, an unresolved V gene accounts for under half of them, and the cause for the rest is not known. The sample table records roughly 200,000 clones; 65% to 85% of these occur just once. The ten top clones hold around 25% of the sample. Sequencing was performed on peripheral blood. The receptors stem from a man aged 35-49 years with acute or convalescent COVID-19.

V and J are TRBV27 and TRBJ2-7, with TRBD1 as a possible D gene (5 bases). V dropped 4 bases and J dropped 0 bases, with 25 bases sitting between them. CDR1 and CDR2 from the germline V gene are MNHEY and SMNVEV (reference sequence). The CDR3 spans 19 residues. CDR3 coding DNA: TGTGCCAGCAGTTCAAGCTCGAACAAAGACAGAATAAACTCCTACGAGCAGTACTTC. It codes for CASSSSSNKDRINSYEQYF.

This clone has at least ten counts. This chain uses TRBV7-9 with TRBJ2-1, with a weak D call TRBD2 (5 bases). The CDR3 has 17 residues. Deletions cut 5 bases from V and 0 bases from J, with 17 bases between. Germline V gene sequence: CDR1 SEHNR, CDR2 FQNEAQ (reference sequence). In DNA, the CDR3 is TGTGCCAGCAGCCGGACTCTCAATCCAAGCTCCTACAATGAGCAGTTCTTC. Protein product: CASSRTLNPSSYNEQFF.

The chain has TRBV5-5 and TRBJ1-4, with no clear D. V shed 5 bases and J shed 0 bases, with 14 bases lying between them. The CDR3 runs 16 residues. The germline V gene encodes CDR1 SGHKS and CDR2 YYEKEE (reference sequence). CDR3 coding DNA: TGTGCCAGCAGTCCCCCTGCGGCCTCAACTAATGAAAAACTGTTTTTT. It encodes CASSPPAASTNEKLFF.

A few counts support this clone. The chain has TRBV3-1 (or the pseudogene TRBV3-2) and TRBJ2-7; D call uncertain. Trimming took 1 base from V and 3 from J, leaving 10 bases between them. This CDR3 region has 14 residues. From germline, CDR1 is LGHDT and CDR2 YNNKEL (reference sequence). The CDR3 sequence is CASSQAPVFYEQYF. The CDR3 region has the DNA TGTGCCAGCAGCCAAGCACCAGTTTTCTACGAGCAGTACTTC.

The chain employs TRBV7-3 and TRBJ2-2; D unresolved. Deletions cut 0 bases from V and 2 bases from J, with 13 bases between. Germline assignment: CDR1 SGHTA and CDR2 FQGTGA. The CDR3 covers 17 residues. The CDR3 DNA reads as TGTGCCAGCAGCTTAACGGATGCCAGGCTAAACACCGGGGAGCTGTTTTTT. Translating it yields CASSLTDARLNTGELFF.

This chain connects TRBV5-5 to TRBJ1-2; TRBD1 matches at 8 bases. Looked up from germline, CDR1 is SGHKS and CDR2 is YYEKEE (reference sequence). V was pared by 1 base and J by 4 bases, with 6 bases of the junction left unmatched. This CDR3 contains 15 residues. In nucleotides, the CDR3 is TGTGCCAGCAGCTTGAGAGGACAGGGAAGCTATGGCTACACCTTC. It encodes CASSLRGQGSYGYTF.

The rearrangement uses TRBV7-8 and TRBJ1-1; D is possibly TRBD1 (5 bases). The ends were cut back, 1 base at V and 0 bases at J, with 15 bases in the middle. Per germline, CDR1 SGHVS and CDR2 FQNEAQ. The CDR3 runs to 17 residues. DNA for the CDR3: TGTGCCAGCAGCTTAGGGAATCAAGACAGTGTGAACACTGAAGCTTTCTTT. Its translation is CASSLGNQDSVNTEAFF.

This chain connects TRBV4-2 to TRBJ1-1, with 10 bases identical to TRBD1. J was trimmed by 2 bases and V by 3 bases; bases with no gene match: 6. Germline V gene lookup returns CDR1 LGHNA and CDR2 YNFKEQ. The CDR3 is 16 residues long. In DNA, the CDR3 is TGTGCCAGCAGCCACGGGACAGGGGATGGAAACACTGAAGCTTTCTTT. Amino acids: CASSHGTGDGNTEAFF.

The V and J genes are TRBV6-5 and TRBJ1-2; 8 positions match TRBD1. The CDR3 totals 13 residues. V lost 11 bases and J lost 0; bases outside the gene matches: 5. Germline values: CDR1 MNHEY, CDR2 SVGAGI. The CDR3 sequence: CAAGQGANYGYTF. CDR3 sequence (DNA): TGTGCCGCCGGACAGGGAGCTAACTATGGCTACACCTTC.

In this sample, this clone turned up once. The chain employs TRBV7-3 and TRBJ2-3; D call uncertain. The CDR3 length is 16 residues. Germline V lookup: CDR1 SGHTA, CDR2 FQGTGA. V was cut by 1 base and J by 4 bases, with 15 bases left in between. CDR3 residues: CASSLKATLSADTQYF. The CDR3 DNA follows: TGTGCCAGCAGCTTAAAAGCCACACTAAGCGCAGATACGCAGTATTTT.

The V gene is TRBV12-3 or TRBV12-4, the J gene TRBJ2-1; D is unclear. The length of the CDR3 is 11 residues. Trimming shortened V by 1 base and J by 10 bases, and 5 bases separated the two germline ends. CDR3 amino acids: CASSLGREQFF. The CDR3 nucleotides read TGTGCCAGCAGTTTAGGCAGGGAGCAGTTCTTC.

CDR3 nucleotide sequence: TGTGCCAGCAGCCCTACCCGGACAGCTAACTATGGCTACACCTTC. Its protein is CASSPTRTANYGYTF. The chain recombines TRBV3-1 (or the pseudogene TRBV3-2) with TRBJ1-2; a weak D match, TRBD1 (6 bases). The CDR3 totals 15 residues. Germline loops: CDR1 LGHDT, CDR2 YNNKEL (reference sequence). The germline V and J ends were trimmed by 4 bases and 0 bases, with 12 bases remaining between them.

This chain uses TRBV5-6 with TRBJ2-1, with a tentative D call TRBD2 (5 bases). V was shortened by 0 bases and J by 10 bases, with 5 bases between the two germline ends. Looked up from germline, CDR1 is SGHDT and CDR2 is YYEEEE. The CDR3 is 11 amino acids. Here the CDR3 DNA reads TGTGCCAGCAGCTTGGAGCGGGAGCAGTTCTTC. Its translation: CASSLEREQFF. The full variable domain, rest sourced from reference TRBV5-6 and TRBJ2-1, is DAGVTQSPTHLIKTRGQQVTLRCSPKSGHDTVSWYQQALGQGPQFIFQYYEEEERQRGNFPDRFSGHQFPNYSSELNVNALLLGDSALYLCASSLEREQFFGPGTRLTVL.

This clone showed up just once. The chain is built from TRBV5-1 and TRBJ1-2, with 7 bases lining up with TRBD1. This CDR3 has 13 residues. After removal of 4 bases from V and 4 bases from J, the junction contained 4 bases not matched to a gene. Germline V lookup: CDR1 SGHRS, CDR2 YFSETQ. The CDR3 DNA sequence: TGCGCCAGCAGCGTCGACAGGGTCTATGGCTACACCTTC. Protein: CASSVDRVYGYTF.

The chain has TRBV7-6 and TRBJ2-1, with 8 bases that match TRBD2. With 2 bases clipped from V and 4 bases from J, the junction kept 4 bases outside the gene matches. CDR3 length equals 15 residues. Germline CDR1 SGHVS, CDR2 FNYEAQ. CDR3 sequence (DNA): TGTGCCAGCAGCTTAATCACTAGCGGTTACAATGAGCAGTTCTTC. Translated, it gives CASSLITSGYNEQFF.

This sequence joins TRBV2 and TRBJ1-5; 7 bases agree with TRBD1. From germline, CDR1 is SNHLY and CDR2 FYNNEI. V lost 8 bases to trimming and J lost 7 bases; unmatched junction nucleotides: 14. This CDR3 has 15 residues. Here the CDR3 DNA reads TGTGCCAGCGGGGTGCTAAGGGGGCAAGGACAGCCCCAGCATTTT. Residues: CASGVLRGQGQPQHF.

The chain employs TRBV5-1 and TRBJ1-2; TRBD1 matches at 7 bases. Germline V gives CDR1 SGHRS, CDR2 YFSETQ. CDR3 length: 15 residues. V trimming: 4 bases; J trimming: 5 bases; junction bases outside the gene matches: 11. CDR3 protein: CASSERQGDTYGYTF. CDR3 DNA sequence: TGCGCCAGCAGCGAACGACAGGGAGATACGTATGGCTACACCTTC.

The gene calls are TRBV7-9 and TRBJ1-5; 11 nucleotides line up with TRBD1. CDR1 and CDR2 from the germline V gene are SEHNR and FQNEAQ (reference sequence). The CDR3 runs to 15 residues. J lost 7 bases, V lost 5 bases, and 7 bases had no gene match. The CDR3 loop reads CASSAWTGGGQPQHF. CDR3 bases: TGTGCCAGCAGCGCCTGGACAGGGGGCGGACAGCCCCAGCATTTT.

V and J are TRBV11-1 and TRBJ2-7, with TRBD2 matching 7 bases. The V gene's germline CDR1 is SGHAT and CDR2 FQDESV (reference sequence). The trim removed 6 bases at V and 0 bases at J, leaving 8 bases unmatched. The CDR3 totals 15 residues. The CDR3 DNA reads as TGTGCCAGCAGTCACCCGGGGACTACCTCCTACGAGCAGTACTTC. Translating gives CASSHPGTTSYEQYF.

V gene TRBV3-1 (or the pseudogene TRBV3-2) combines with J gene TRBJ1-2, with unresolved D. V was clipped by 1 base and J by 7 bases, with 10 bases between them. This CDR3 is 13 amino acids long. CDR1 is LGHDT and CDR2 is YNNKEL in the germline V gene (reference sequence). CDR3 sequence reads: CASSQVPEGGYTF. As DNA, the CDR3 is TGTGCCAGCAGCCAAGTTCCGGAGGGTGGCTACACCTTC.

The chain carries TRBV10-3 and TRBJ2-1; 7 nucleotides agree with TRBD2. This CDR3 has 13 residues. With 10 bases clipped from V and 7 bases from J, the junction kept 10 bases outside the gene matches. Per the germline V gene, CDR1 is ENHRY and CDR2 is SYGVKD. CDR3 nucleotide sequence: TGTGCCACCCTGAAAGTACTAGCGAATGAGCAGTTCTTC. Its protein product is CATLKVLANEQFF.

The chain joins TRBV14 to TRBJ2-5; TRBD2 aligns across 12 bases. This CDR3 has 15 residues. V lost 6 bases and J lost 5; bases outside the gene matches: 7. From germline, CDR1 is SGHDN and CDR2 FVKESK. The CDR3 DNA reads TGTGCCAGCAGGACTAGCGGGAGCCTTCCTGAGACCCAGTACTTC. It specifies CASRTSGSLPETQYF.

This rearrangement joins TRBV7-2 to TRBJ2-7; 9 positions agree with TRBD2. The CDR3 runs to 18 residues. Germline values: CDR1 SGHTA, CDR2 FQGNSA. The V segment lost 2 bases and the J segment 4 bases; nucleotides outside the gene matches: 15. The CDR3 spells CASSLSPLGGRGGYEQYF. In DNA form, the CDR3 reads TGTGCCAGCAGCTTATCCCCACTGGGCGGGAGGGGAGGGTACGAGCAGTACTTC. Full variable domain (missing parts from reference TRBV7-2 and TRBJ2-7): GAGVSQSPSNKVTEKGKDVELRCDPISGHTALYWYRQSLGQGLEFLIYFQGNSAPDKSGLPSDRFSAERTGGSVSTLTIQRTQQEDSAVYLCASSLSPLGGRGGYEQYFGPGTRLTVT.

The chain has TRBV10-3 and TRBJ1-2; 8 nucleotides align to TRBD1. Germline V gene data show CDR1 as ENHRY and CDR2 as SYGVKD. The CDR3 has 14 amino acids. After removal of 10 bases from V and 6 bases from J, the junction contained 13 bases not matched to a gene. As DNA, the CDR3 is TGTGCCACCACTCCCGAGACAGGGGAGAATGGCTACACCTTC. Translating gives CATTPETGENGYTF.

The genes are TRBV5-1 and TRBJ2-5; D is undetermined. V was pared by 2 bases and J by 5 bases, with 7 bases between. CDR1 and CDR2 from the germline V gene are SGHRS and YFSETQ. This CDR3 is 12 amino acids long. The CDR3 is CASSLTAETQYF. CDR3 sequence (DNA): TGCGCCAGCAGCTTAACTGCCGAGACCCAGTACTTC.

The J gene is TRBJ1-4, the V gene TRBV30; D not certain. V lost 0 bases and J 7 bases, leaving 12 bases between the germline ends. CDR1 is GTSNPN and CDR2 is SVGIG in the germline V gene (reference sequence). CDR3 length: 14 amino acids. The CDR3 loop reads CAWSVRRGLEKLFF. The CDR3, as DNA: TGTGCCTGGAGTGTACGAAGAGGTCTTGAAAAACTGTTTTTT. Variable domain in full (rest from reference TRBV30 and TRBJ1-4): SQTIHQWPATLVQPVGSPLSLECTVEGTSNPNLYWYRQAAGRGLQLLFYSVGIGQISSEVPQNLSASRPQDRQFILSSKKLLLSDSGFYLCAWSVRRGLEKLFFGSGTQLSVL.

V usage is TRBV28 and J usage is TRBJ1-1, with TRBD1 matching over 7 bases. CDR3 length equals 16 residues. The ends lost 6 bases at V and 6 bases at J; junction bases unmatched: 16. The germline gives CDR1 MDHEN, CDR2 SYDVKM. The CDR3 here is CASRRTFGTTGAEAFF. CDR3 nucleotide sequence: TGTGCCAGCAGACGCACCTTCGGAACTACAGGGGCTGAAGCTTTCTTT.

CDR3 region: CASRKPLANEQFF. CDR3 nucleotides: TGTGCCAGCAGGAAGCCACTAGCGAATGAGCAGTTCTTC. The V call is TRBV6-5, the J call TRBJ2-1, with 7 bases fitting TRBD2. Germline trimming cut 6 bases from V and 7 bases from J; bases unmatched to any gene: 6. The CDR3 covers 13 residues. Germline V gene data show CDR1 as MNHEY and CDR2 as SVGAGI.

The J gene is TRBJ1-5, the V gene TRBV12-5, with 8 nucleotides matching TRBD1. Looked up from germline, CDR1 is LGHNT and CDR2 is FRNRAP. This CDR3 region has 13 residues. V gave up 9 bases and J gave up 6 bases; unmatched junction bases: 7. The CDR3 region has the DNA TGTGCTAGCACAGGGGGATTGGGTCAGCCCCAGCATTTT. Protein: CASTGGLGQPQHF.

The J gene is TRBJ2-7, the V gene TRBV7-8, with TRBD1 identical over 10 bases. Germline CDR1 reads SGHVS; CDR2 reads FQNEAQ. The CDR3 length is 14 residues. Unmatched junction bases numbered 4, after V lost 5 bases and J lost 3 bases. For the CDR3, the DNA is TGTGCCAGCAGCCTCCGGGACAGGGGCTACGAGCAGTACTTC. It codes for CASSLRDRGYEQYF.

CDR3 nucleotide sequence: TGTGCCAGCAGTGAGCTACAGGGGGCGAGTTCACCCCTCCACTTT. Its protein product is CASSELQGASSPLHF. V and J are TRBV6-1 and TRBJ1-6; 9 positions match TRBD1. With 3 bases clipped from V and 9 bases from J, the junction kept 6 bases outside the gene matches. Germline CDR1 reads MNHNS; CDR2 reads SASEGT. CDR3 size: 15 residues.

The chain couples TRBV6-2 or TRBV6-3 to TRBJ2-3; 7 positions match TRBD1. Germline V lookup: CDR1 MNHEY, CDR2 SVGEGT. The CDR3 consists of 16 residues. V trimming: 5 bases; J trimming: 2 bases; junction bases outside the gene matches: 10. The DNA for the CDR3 is TGTGCCAGCAGTGGAAACTTACAGGGGTTCACAGATACGCAGTATTTT. This codes for CASSGNLQGFTDTQYF.